The rows below give T cell receptor beta chains drawn from one sample of a study of T cell repertoires in cytomegalovirus infection. Using its own MiXCR run on the reads, TCRdb lists one record per CDR3 protein. The sample has fewer than 900,000 distinct CDR3 sequences, almost 30% seen once; the top ten hold around 12%. These TCRs' antigens remain unknown. The sequencing here drew on cultured CD8+ T cells from PBMCs, taken from culture after CMV antigen stimulation. Receptors originate from a human donor in good health (CMV status not recorded). Some clones in this sample may be carry-over from other donors' samples. Both conserved end residues are part of each CDR3. The D gene is left open where the match is weak. Size is omitted from some rows. Given values are once, few, many or a class for expanded clones.

v_gene	d_gene	abundance	j_gene	CDR3nt	CDR3aa
TRBV6-6	TRBD1	few	TRBJ2-5	TGTGCCAGCAGGAACAGGGGGCTGGGGGAGACCCAGTACTTC	CASRNRGLGETQYF
TRBV27	TRBD1	few	TRBJ2-1	TGTGCCAGCAGTTTATGGGGACAGGGGTCGTTAAATGAGCAGTTCTTC	CASSLWGQGSLNEQFF
TRBV6-6	NA	NA	TRBJ2-1	TGTGCCAGCAGTTCCGCAGCCCAACTATTCAATGAGCAGTTCTTC	CASSSAAQLFNEQFF
TRBV28	NA	few	TRBJ2-1	TGTGCCAGCAGTTCCCTGGGGGCGTCATACAATGAGCAGTTCTTC	CASSSLGASYNEQFF
TRBV14	NA	few	TRBJ1-1	TGTGCCAGCAGCCGATGGGGTAACACTGAAGCTTTCTTT	CASSRWGNTEAFF
TRBV7-9	NA	few	TRBJ1-2	TGTGCCAGCAAAGGCGGGTACTATGGCTACACCTTC	CASKGGYYGYTF
TRBV10-3	NA	many	TRBJ1-3	TGTGCCATCAGTGAGTCAAGGCGCCCGGATGGAAACACCATATATTTT	CAISESRRPDGNTIYF
TRBV14	NA	NA	TRBJ2-7	TGTGCCAGCAGCGGCCATCTAGCGCGAGAGCAGTACTTC	CASSGHLAREQYF
TRBV12-3/TRBV12-4	TRBD1	NA	TRBJ1-3	TGTGCCAGCAGTCCTAGCCTCATGGGACAGGCCACTGGAAACACCATATATTTT	CASSPSLMGQATGNTIYF
TRBV6-2/TRBV6-3	TRBD2	NA	TRBJ2-5	TGTGCCAGCAGTTACGACGGACTAGCGGCGCAAGAGACCCAGTACTTC	CASSYDGLAAQETQYF
TRBV29-1	NA	few	TRBJ2-3	TGCAGCGTTGAAGAGGATCCGGGGGTTGGGTATACGCAGTATTTT	CSVEEDPGVGYTQYF
TRBV7-6	NA	NA	TRBJ2-1	TGTGCCAGCAGCCCCCGGGGTGCCCGGACCAATGAGCAGTTCTTC	CASSPRGARTNEQFF
TRBV7-4	TRBD2	NA	TRBJ2-5	TGTGCCACTCTTGAGGGGTCAGCGGGGGCCCAAGAGACCCAGTACTTC	CATLEGSAGAQETQYF
TRBV19	NA	few	TRBJ2-7	TGTGCCAGTAGTATAGAGGCCAGCTACGAGCAGTACTTC	CASSIEASYEQYF
TRBV7-3	TRBD2	few	TRBJ2-1	TGTGCCAGCAGCTTAGTGGGACTAGTGGGGGGGAAAGGGACTAAGAACAATGAGCAGTTCTTC	CASSLVGLVGGKGTKNNEQFF
TRBV7-6	NA	many	TRBJ2-2	TGTGCCGGGCAGGGGAACACCGGGGAGCTGTTTTTT	CAGQGNTGELFF
TRBV4-2	NA	once	TRBJ1-4	TGTGCCAGCAGCCAAGATTTGAACCTTAATGAAAAACTGTTTTTT	CASSQDLNLNEKLFF
TRBV7-6	TRBD2	NA	TRBJ2-2	TGTGCCAGCAGCTACCCGGGGGGGGCCGGCACCGGGGAGCTGTTTTTT	CASSYPGGAGTGELFF
TRBV9	TRBD1	NA	TRBJ1-2	TGTGCCAGCAGCGTAGCGGGGACAGGTGATGGCTACACCTTC	CASSVAGTGDGYTF
TRBV7-3	TRBD1	many	TRBJ2-1	TGTGCCAGCAGCCCCGGGACAGCCCAGGCCTACAATGAGCAGTTCTTC	CASSPGTAQAYNEQFF
TRBV4-1	TRBD1	NA	TRBJ2-2	TGCGCCAGCAGCCAAGATCCACAGGGGTACACCGGGGAGCTGTTTTTT	CASSQDPQGYTGELFF
TRBV12-5	TRBD1	few	TRBJ1-2	TGTGCTAGTGGTTTGGGGACAGGTAGCTCTAACTATGGCTACACCTTC	CASGLGTGSSNYGYTF
TRBV29-1	NA	NA	TRBJ2-5	TGCAGCGCAGGGACGGGAGAGACCCAGTACTTC	CSAGTGETQYF
TRBV27	NA	NA	TRBJ1-1	TGTGCCAGCAGTTGGGAGGCCGGGAACACTGAAGCTTTCTTT	CASSWEAGNTEAFF
TRBV9	TRBD1	NA	TRBJ2-3	TGTGCCAGCAGCCTCCAAGAGGGGGCCGCAGATACGCAGTATTTT	CASSLQEGAADTQYF
TRBV6-1	NA	few	TRBJ2-4	TGTGCCAGCAGTGAAGCGCAATGGGACACCAAAAACATTCAGTACTTC	CASSEAQWDTKNIQYF
TRBV4-3	NA	few	TRBJ1-2	TGCGCCAGCAGCCCAGAGACAGCGGTTAACTATGGCTACACCTTC	CASSPETAVNYGYTF
TRBV9	NA	NA	TRBJ2-5	TGTGCCAGCAGCCTACGAGGGGGGGTCCAAGAGACCCAGTACTTC	CASSLRGGVQETQYF
TRBV7-6	NA	few	TRBJ2-7	TGTGCCAGCAGCCAACAGGGCGAGCAGTACTTC	CASSQQGEQYF
TRBV24-1	TRBD1	NA	TRBJ2-3	TGTGCCACCAGATCGGGACAGATGATAGATACGCAGTATTTT	CATRSGQMIDTQYF
TRBV6-5	NA	once	TRBJ2-5	TGTGCCAGCAGTTATGGACAGCCTCAAGAGACCCAGTACTTC	CASSYGQPQETQYF
TRBV9	NA	few	TRBJ1-5	TGTGCCAGCAGCGTATCTGGGGGCGCACAGCCCCAGCATTTT	CASSVSGGAQPQHF
TRBV4-1	NA	NA	TRBJ1-2	TGCGCCAGCAGCCACGCCACATCGAAACGGAGCGGCTACACCTTC	CASSHATSKRSGYTF
TRBV5-6	TRBD1	few	TRBJ1-2	TGTGCCAGCAGTTCTCCGGGACAGGGGGCGCAGCGATCTGGCTACACCTTC	CASSSPGQGAQRSGYTF
TRBV5-5	NA	few	TRBJ2-5	TGTGCCAGCAGCTTGTTTTCTACCAGCCAAGAGACCCAGTACTTC	CASSLFSTSQETQYF
TRBV5-5	NA	few	TRBJ2-3	TGTGCCAGCAGCTTCGATGGGGATACGCAGTATTTT	CASSFDGDTQYF
TRBV10-3	NA	NA	TRBJ2-1	TGTGCCATCAGGAAACTAGACAATGAGCAGTTCTTC	CAIRKLDNEQFF
TRBV12-3/TRBV12-4	TRBD1	NA	TRBJ1-1	TGTGCCAGCAGATCCAGGACAGGGGGATTGGACACTGAAGCTTTCTTT	CASRSRTGGLDTEAFF
TRBV7-9	TRBD1	NA	TRBJ1-5	TGTGCCAGCAGCTCAAGCAGGGGGGTTAATCAGCCCCAGCATTTT	CASSSSRGVNQPQHF
TRBV28	NA	few	TRBJ2-2	TGTGCCAGCAGTTCCCGGGGACGGTCGAACACCGGGGAGCTGTTTTTT	CASSSRGRSNTGELFF
TRBV27	TRBD1	NA	TRBJ2-1	TGTGCCAGCTACACCGGGACAGGGGGTTTCAATGAGCAGTTCTTC	CASYTGTGGFNEQFF
TRBV5-4	NA	NA	TRBJ2-5	TGTGCCAGCAGCTTGGATCTGGGTGCACAAGAGACCCAGTACTTC	CASSLDLGAQETQYF
TRBV7-6	TRBD1	NA	TRBJ2-1	TGTGCCAGCAGCTTAGCACCCGGACAGGGGGCGGCCCGCGGGAATGAGCAGTTCTTC	CASSLAPGQGAARGNEQFF
TRBV6-8	NA	NA	TRBJ2-6	TGTGCCAGCAGTCCGGGACCTTTGGGGGCCAACGTCCTGACTTTC	CASSPGPLGANVLTF
TRBV7-9	NA	few	TRBJ1-2	TGTGCCAGCAGCTTTGACAACTATGGCTACACCTTC	CASSFDNYGYTF
TRBV9	NA	NA	TRBJ2-6	TGTGCCAGCAGCGTCGGCGGTTCCGCCTCTGGGGCCAACGTCCTGACTTTC	CASSVGGSASGANVLTF
TRBV7-7	NA	NA	TRBJ2-1	TGTGCTAGCAGCTTAGTGGCGGGGTCAGGTCAGTTGTTCTTC	CASSLVAGSGQLFF
TRBV6-5	NA	few	TRBJ2-1	TGTGCCAGCAGTTACTCGGCCAATGAGCAGTTCTTC	CASSYSANEQFF
TRBV29-1	NA	NA	TRBJ2-5	TGCAGCGTAGCCAACCCCCAATACCAAGAGACCCAGTACTTC	CSVANPQYQETQYF